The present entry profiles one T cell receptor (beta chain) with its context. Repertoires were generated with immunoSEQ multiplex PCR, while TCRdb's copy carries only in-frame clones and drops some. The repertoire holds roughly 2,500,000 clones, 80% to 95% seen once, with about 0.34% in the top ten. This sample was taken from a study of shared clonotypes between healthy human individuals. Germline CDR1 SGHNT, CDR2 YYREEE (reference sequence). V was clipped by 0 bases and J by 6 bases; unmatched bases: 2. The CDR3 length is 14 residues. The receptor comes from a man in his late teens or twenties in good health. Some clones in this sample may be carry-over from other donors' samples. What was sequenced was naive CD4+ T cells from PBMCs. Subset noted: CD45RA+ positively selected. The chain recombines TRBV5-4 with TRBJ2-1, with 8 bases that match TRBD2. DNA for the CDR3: TGTGCCAGCAGCTTGGCGGGGACTAGCAATGAGCAGTTCTTC. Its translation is CASSLAGTSNEQFF.